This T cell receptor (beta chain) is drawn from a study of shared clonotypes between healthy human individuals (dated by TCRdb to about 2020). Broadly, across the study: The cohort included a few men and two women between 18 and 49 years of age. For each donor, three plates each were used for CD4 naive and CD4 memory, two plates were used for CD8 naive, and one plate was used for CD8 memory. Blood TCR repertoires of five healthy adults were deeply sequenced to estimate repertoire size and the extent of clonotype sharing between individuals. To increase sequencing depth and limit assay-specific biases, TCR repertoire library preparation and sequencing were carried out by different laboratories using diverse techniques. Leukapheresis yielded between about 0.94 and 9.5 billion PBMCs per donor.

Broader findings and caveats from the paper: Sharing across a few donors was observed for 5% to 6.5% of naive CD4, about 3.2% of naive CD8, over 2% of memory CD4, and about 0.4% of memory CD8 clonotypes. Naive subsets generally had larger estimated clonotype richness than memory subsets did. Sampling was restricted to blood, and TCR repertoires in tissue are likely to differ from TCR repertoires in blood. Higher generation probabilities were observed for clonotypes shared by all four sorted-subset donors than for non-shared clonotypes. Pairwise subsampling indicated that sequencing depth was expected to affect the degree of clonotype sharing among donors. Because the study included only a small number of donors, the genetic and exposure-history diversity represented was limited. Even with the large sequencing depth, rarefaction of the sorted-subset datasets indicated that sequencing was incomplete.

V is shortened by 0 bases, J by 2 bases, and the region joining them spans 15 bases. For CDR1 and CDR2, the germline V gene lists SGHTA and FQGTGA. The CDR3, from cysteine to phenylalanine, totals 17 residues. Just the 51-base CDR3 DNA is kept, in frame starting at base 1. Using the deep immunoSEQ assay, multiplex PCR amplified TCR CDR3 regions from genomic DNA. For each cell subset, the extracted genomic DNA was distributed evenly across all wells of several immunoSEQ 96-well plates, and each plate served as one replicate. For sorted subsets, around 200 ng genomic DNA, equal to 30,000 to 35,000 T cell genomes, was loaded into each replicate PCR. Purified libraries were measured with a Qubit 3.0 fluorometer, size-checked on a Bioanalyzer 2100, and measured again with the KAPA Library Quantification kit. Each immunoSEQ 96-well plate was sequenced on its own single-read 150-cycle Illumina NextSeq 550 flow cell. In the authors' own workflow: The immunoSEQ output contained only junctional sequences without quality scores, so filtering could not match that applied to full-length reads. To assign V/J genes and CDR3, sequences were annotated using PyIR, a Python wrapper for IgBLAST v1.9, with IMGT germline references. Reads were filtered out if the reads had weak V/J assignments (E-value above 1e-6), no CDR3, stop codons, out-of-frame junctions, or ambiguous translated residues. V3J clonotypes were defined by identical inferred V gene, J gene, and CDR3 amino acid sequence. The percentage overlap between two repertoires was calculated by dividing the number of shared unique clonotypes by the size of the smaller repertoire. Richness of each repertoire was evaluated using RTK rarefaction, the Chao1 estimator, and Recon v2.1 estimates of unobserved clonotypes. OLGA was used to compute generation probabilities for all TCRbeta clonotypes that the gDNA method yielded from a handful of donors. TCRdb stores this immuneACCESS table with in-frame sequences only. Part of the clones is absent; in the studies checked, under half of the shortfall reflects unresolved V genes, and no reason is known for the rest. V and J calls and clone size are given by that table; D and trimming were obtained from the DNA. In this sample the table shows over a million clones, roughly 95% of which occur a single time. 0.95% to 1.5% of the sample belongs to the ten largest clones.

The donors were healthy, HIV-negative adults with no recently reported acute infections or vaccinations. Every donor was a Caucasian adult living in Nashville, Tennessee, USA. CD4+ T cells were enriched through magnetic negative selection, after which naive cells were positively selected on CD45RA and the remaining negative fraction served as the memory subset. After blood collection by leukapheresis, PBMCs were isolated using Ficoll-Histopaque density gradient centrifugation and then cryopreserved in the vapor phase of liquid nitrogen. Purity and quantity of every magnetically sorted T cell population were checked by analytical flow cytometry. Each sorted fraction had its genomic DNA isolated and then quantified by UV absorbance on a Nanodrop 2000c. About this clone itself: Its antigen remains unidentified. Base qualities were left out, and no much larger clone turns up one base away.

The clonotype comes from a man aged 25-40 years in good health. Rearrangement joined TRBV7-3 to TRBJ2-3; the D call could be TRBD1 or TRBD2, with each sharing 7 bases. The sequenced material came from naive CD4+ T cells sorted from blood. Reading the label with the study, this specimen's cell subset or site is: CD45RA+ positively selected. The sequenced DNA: TGTGCCAGCAGCTTAACGGGAGGGGGCGCGTCCACAGATACGCAGTATTTT. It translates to CASSLTGGGASTDTQYF.